These 12 T cell receptor beta chains came from one sample sequenced in a study of T cell responses to AZD1222 COVID-19 vaccine. TCRdb's table, derived via immunoSEQ multiplex PCR, lists solely in-frame clones and lacks some. The table lists about 93,000 clones, roughly nine tenths of them singletons. The source material was peripheral blood, sampled 28 days after the second AZD1222 dose. These receptors were obtained from an adult who received the AZD1222 COVID-19 vaccine.

The gene calls are TRBV12-3 or TRBV12-4 and TRBJ1-3; the D gene is possibly TRBD1 (5 bases). The V and J ends lost 8 bases and 2 bases respectively, with 10 bases between them. The CDR3 runs 13 residues. The CDR3 loop is CASGDGPGNTIYF. For the CDR3, the DNA is TGTGCCAGCGGGGACGGTCCTGGAAACACCATATATTTT.

Only one count was recorded for this clone. This sequence joins TRBV2 and TRBJ2-7; 8 bases line up with TRBD2. The germline V gene has CDR1 SNHLY and CDR2 FYNNEI. CDR3 length: 16 amino acids. The V and J ends lost 10 bases and 0 bases, in that order; junction bases with no gene match: 14. CDR3 bases: TGTGCCACCCTTTCAGGGGTAGCGGGGCGCTCCTACGAGCAGTACTTC. This translates into CATLSGVAGRSYEQYF.

The V gene is TRBV7-9, the J gene TRBJ2-3; possibly TRBD1 for D (5 bases). Between the trimmed V and J ends, which lost 5 bases and 5 bases, there was a span of 17 bases. There are 15 residues in the CDR3. Germline assignment: CDR1 SEHNR and CDR2 FQNEAQ (reference sequence). CDR3 in amino acids: CASSRTGPKIDTQYF. CDR3 in DNA: TGTGCCAGCAGCCGCACAGGCCCCAAGATAGATACGCAGTATTTT. Full variable domain (missing parts from reference TRBV7-9 and TRBJ2-3): DTGVSQNPRHKITKRGQNVTFRCDPISEHNRLYWYRQTLGQGPEFLTYFQNEAQLEKSRLLSDRFSAERPKGSFSTLEIQRTEQGDSAMYLCASSRTGPKIDTQYFGPGTRLTVL.

The rearrangement links TRBV20-1 to TRBJ2-5; D ambiguous. Trimming removed 5 bases from V and 2 bases from J, with 3 bases in between. This CDR3 has 10 amino acids. Germline V CDR1 and CDR2: DFQATT, SNEGSKA (reference sequence). As DNA, the CDR3 is TGCAGTGCTGATCAAGAGACCCAGTACTTC. Translated: CSADQETQYF.

The V call is TRBV30, the J call TRBJ1-2, with D perhaps TRBD1 (6 bases). The germline V gene encodes CDR1 GTSNPN and CDR2 SVGIG (reference sequence). The CDR3 totals 13 residues. Trimming removed 2 bases at V and 4 bases at J, with 11 bases between. The CDR3 here is CAWSSGVGYGYTF. The CDR3 DNA sequence: TGTGCCTGGAGTTCAGGGGTGGGCTATGGCTACACCTTC.

V is TRBV6-2 or TRBV6-3 and J is TRBJ2-5, with D hard to call. The CDR3 contains 13 residues. The ends were cut back, 2 bases at V and 2 bases at J, with 6 bases in the middle. Per the germline V gene, CDR1 is MNHEY and CDR2 is SVGEGT. The DNA of the CDR3 is TGTGCCAGCAGTTACGCGGAGCAAGAGACCCAGTACTTC. This encodes CASSYAEQETQYF.

The chain combines TRBV6-2 or TRBV6-3 with TRBJ1-5; D is uncertain. V lost 0 bases to trimming and J lost 1 base, with 1 base between them. Germline loops: CDR1 MNHEY, CDR2 SVGEGT. CDR3 length equals 13 residues. The CDR3, as DNA: TGTGCCAGCAGTTACTCCAGCAATCAGCCCCAGCATTTT. Its translation is CASSYSSNQPQHF.

The V call is TRBV28, the J call TRBJ1-3; 7 nucleotides line up with TRBD1. Losses at the gene ends were 5 bases for V and 3 bases for J; bases not matched to a gene: 4. The CDR3 is made up of 14 amino acids. In germline, CDR1 is MDHEN, CDR2 SYDVKM. CDR3 sequence: CASSPQGYGNTIYF. DNA for the CDR3: TGTGCCAGCAGTCCACAGGGGTATGGAAACACCATATATTTT.

CDR3 sequence reads: CASSEYTGYGYTF. In nucleotides, the CDR3 is TGTGCCAGCAGCGAGTACACGGGTTATGGCTACACCTTC. The chain employs TRBV9 and TRBJ1-2, with D unresolved. Germline values: CDR1 SGDLS, CDR2 YYNGEE. This CDR3 comprises 13 residues. V lost 3 bases, J lost 5 bases, and 11 bases lay in between.

The chain carries TRBV4-3 and TRBJ1-6; 7 positions agree with TRBD1. V gave up 4 bases and J gave up 7 bases; unmatched junction bases: 10. In germline, CDR1 is LGHNA, CDR2 YSLEER. The CDR3 sequence is 16 residues long. The CDR3 DNA reads TGCGCCAGCAGCCCCTCGGGGACAGCCAGGAATTCACCCCTCCACTTT. Amino acids: CASSPSGTARNSPLHF.

The chain recombines TRBV18 with TRBJ2-7; TRBD2 matches 13 bases. The CDR3 covers 15 residues. Germline V gene sequence: CDR1 KGHSH, CDR2 LQKENI. With 5 bases clipped from V and 4 bases from J, the junction kept 5 bases outside the gene matches. The CDR3 DNA reads TGTGCCAGCTCAATACTAGCGGGAGGGCCGTACGAGCAGTACTTC. Its protein product is CASSILAGGPYEQYF.

The chain combines TRBV9 with TRBJ1-2; the match to TRBD1 covers 7 bases. The junction had 7 bases not matched to a gene; V was cut back by 4 bases and J by 4 bases. The CDR3 is made up of 14 amino acids. From germline, CDR1 is SGDLS and CDR2 YYNGEE. The chain's CDR3 is CASSSRTGLYGYTF. The CDR3 DNA is TGTGCCAGCAGCTCGAGGACAGGTCTCTATGGCTACACCTTC.